This T cell receptor (beta chain) is from a study of blood T cells in healthy people across ages. Points from the study as a whole: Estimated diversity that came from one million T cells was considered an underestimate. Older age coincided with a roughly linear decline in TCR beta diversity per million T cells.

Sample-barcoded 5' priming and a J-beta primer mix drove a second PCR of about 7 to 11 cycles. TCRdb fed the 5' RACE reads into MiXCR, producing one record per CDR3 protein. The table shows about 1.5 million distinct CDR3 sequences, with 40% to 45% occurring only once. A note on this clonotype: Its antigen is still unknown.

There were at least 5.5 micrograms of total RNA extracted from every sample. There are 13 residues in the CDR3. Trimming cost V 5 bases and J 7 bases, with 15 bases left between them. The genes are TRBV12-3 or TRBV12-4 and TRBJ2-7; a weak D match, TRBD1 (6 bases). The TCR sequence derives from a woman under 30 in good health. Sequencing was done on a sample of blood. The CDR3: CASSPHRDHEQYF. In nucleotides, the CDR3 is TGTGCCAGCAGTCCGCACAGGGACCATGAGCAGTACTTC.